The clone carrying this TCR beta chain was detected only once. This sample is part of a study of blood T cell repertoires in COVID-19. Repertoires were generated with immunoSEQ multiplex PCR, while TCRdb's copy carries only in-frame clones and drops some. The sample contains 300,000 to 450,000 clones, 80% to 90% of which appear only once. Germline assignment: CDR1 SGHAT and CDR2 FQNNGV. Unmatched junction bases numbered 4, after V lost 0 bases and J lost 0 bases. The CDR3 extends over 16 amino acids. The V gene is TRBV11-2, the J gene TRBJ1-2; 7 bases match TRBD1. Sequencing was performed on peripheral blood. The clonotype comes from a woman in her thirties with COVID-19, enrolled during active disease. The CDR3 is CASSLEGTAANYGYTF. DNA of the CDR3: TGTGCCAGCAGCTTAGAGGGGACAGCAGCTAACTATGGCTACACCTTC. The whole variable domain, filled in from reference TRBV11-2 and TRBJ1-2, reads EAGVAQSPRYKIIEKRQSVAFWCNPISGHATLYWYQQILGQGPKLLIQFQNNGVVDDSQLPKDRFSAERLKGVDSTLKIQPAKLEDSAVYLCASSLEGTAANYGYTFGSGTRLTVV.